This T cell receptor (beta chain) emerged from a study of T cell changes during pregnancy in multiple sclerosis. The data were produced by immunoSEQ multiplex PCR, yet TCRdb's version contains in-frame clones alone and is incomplete. The sample carries some 48,000 clones, 96% recorded once. The CDR3 has 16 amino acids. V dropped 0 bases and J dropped 4; count of bases not matched to a gene: 6. Per germline, CDR1 LGHNA and CDR2 YNFKEQ. The input for sequencing was peripheral blood, taken in the second trimester of pregnancy. The TCR was taken from a female donor with multiple sclerosis, enrolled in a pregnancy study. This chain connects TRBV4-2 to TRBJ2-5; 9 nucleotides match TRBD2. The chain's CDR3 is CASSQEGGGARETQYF. CDR3 in DNA: TGTGCCAGCAGCCAAGAGGGCGGGGGGGCCAGAGAGACCCAGTACTTC.